The text below deals with one T cell receptor (beta chain). Its antigen is currently not known. The sample holds no much larger clone one base away, and base qualities are not on file. TCR CDR3 regions were amplified from genomic DNA by multiplex PCR using the deep immunoSEQ assay. Extracted genomic DNA from each cell subset was distributed evenly across all wells of several immunoSEQ 96-well plates, and each plate was treated as a replicate. For sorted subsets, around 0.2 ug of genomic DNA, equivalent to 25,000 to 30,000 T cell genomes, went into each replicate PCR. The purified libraries were quantified using a Qubit 3.0 fluorometer, sized with a Bioanalyzer 2100, and then quantified again using the KAPA Library Quantification kit. Every immunoSEQ 96-well plate was sequenced on a dedicated single-read 150-cycle Illumina NextSeq 550 flow cell. The study's processing was this. Because the immunoSEQ output held only junctional sequences and lacked quality scores, the filtering could not match the filtering applied to full-length reads. Sequences were annotated with PyIR, a Python wrapper for IgBLAST v1.9, and V/J genes and CDR3 were assigned using IMGT germline references. Reads were removed for weak V/J assignments (E-value above 1e-6), missing CDR3, stop codons, out-of-frame junctions, or ambiguous translated residues. A V3J clonotype was defined by an identical inferred V gene, J gene, and CDR3 amino acid sequence. Percentage overlap between repertoires was calculated by dividing the number of shared unique clonotypes by the size of the smaller repertoire. Three approaches were used to assess repertoire richness: RTK rarefaction, the Chao1 estimator, and Recon v2.1 estimates of unobserved clonotypes. Generation probabilities were computed with OLGA for all TCRbeta clonotypes obtained by the gDNA method from a few donors. What TCRdb holds here is the immuneACCESS table cut down to in-frame rearrangements. Part of the clones is not present; checked against another copy, under half of the missing clones reflect an unresolved V gene, and the others are unexplained. From that table come the V and J calls and clone size; the DNA was used to work out D and trimming. This sample comprises under 2,500,000 clones, around 95% of them detected only once. The ten largest clonotypes hold around 0.13% of the sample.

The sample comes from a study of shared clonotypes between healthy human individuals (dated by TCRdb to 2020 to 2021). Background on the whole study: A couple of women and a few men aged 18 to 49 years were included in the cohort. Leukapheresis yielded between about 0.94 and 8.9 billion PBMCs per donor. For each donor, three plates each were used for CD4 naive and CD4 memory, two plates were used for CD8 naive, and one plate was used for CD8 memory. To estimate repertoire size and how much clonotypes are shared between individuals, the study performed deep sequencing of blood TCR repertoires from about five healthy adults. To increase sequencing depth and limit assay-specific biases, different laboratories used diverse techniques to prepare libraries and sequence TCR repertoires. What the work shows at the level of the full study, not this receptor alone: Pairwise subsampling led to the expectation that sequencing depth would affect the degree of clonotype sharing among donors. Rarefaction of sorted-subset datasets indicated incomplete sequencing despite the large sequencing depth. Roughly 5% of naive CD4, 3% to 3.5% of naive CD8, about 2.5% of memory CD4, and over 0.35% of memory CD8 clonotypes were shared across several donors. Because the study included a small number of donors, the genetic and exposure-history diversity represented was limited. Naive subsets generally had larger estimated clonotype richness than memory subsets did. Sampling was limited to blood, and TCR repertoires in tissue likely differ from TCR repertoires in blood. Compared with non-shared clonotypes, clonotypes shared by all four sorted-subset donors had higher generation probabilities.

The V and J ends are trimmed by 0 bases and 7 bases, leaving 14 bases between them. Inclusive of the bounding cysteine and phenylalanine, the CDR3 is 15 residues long. CDR3 DNA is the only sequence kept; it has 45 bases, read in frame from the first base. CDR1 and CDR2 are read off the germline V gene as SGDLS and YYNGEE. The donors were healthy, HIV-negative adults who had no recently reported acute infections or vaccinations. Every donor was a Caucasian adult residing in Nashville, Tennessee, USA. CD4+ T cells were enriched by magnetic negative selection, after which naive cells were positively selected on CD45RA and the negative fraction was taken as the memory subset. Blood was collected by leukapheresis, and PBMCs were isolated by Ficoll-Histopaque density gradient centrifugation and then cryopreserved in liquid nitrogen vapor phase. Analytical flow cytometry was used to check the purity and quantity of every magnetically sorted T cell population. Genomic DNA was isolated from each sorted fraction and quantified by UV absorbance on a Nanodrop 2000c.

Sequencing was performed on naive CD4+ T cells sorted from blood. The intended sense of this specimen's cell subset or site label: CD45RA+ positively selected. The rearranged chain carries TRBV9 and TRBJ2-1; matching of 7 bases hints at TRBD2 as the D gene. This sequence was found in a man younger than 35 in good health. CDR3 loop: CASSVEAGEGNEQFF. At the DNA level, the sequence is TGTGCCAGCAGCGTAGAGGCAGGGGAGGGGAATGAGCAGTTCTTC. With the portions outside the CDR3 filled from the reference TRBV9 and TRBJ2-1 genes, the complete variable region becomes DSGVTQTPKHLITATGQRVTLRCSPRSGDLSVYWYQQSLDQGLQFLIQYYNGEERAKGNILERFSAQQFPDLHSELNLSSLELGDSALYFCASSVEAGEGNEQFFGPGTRLTVL.